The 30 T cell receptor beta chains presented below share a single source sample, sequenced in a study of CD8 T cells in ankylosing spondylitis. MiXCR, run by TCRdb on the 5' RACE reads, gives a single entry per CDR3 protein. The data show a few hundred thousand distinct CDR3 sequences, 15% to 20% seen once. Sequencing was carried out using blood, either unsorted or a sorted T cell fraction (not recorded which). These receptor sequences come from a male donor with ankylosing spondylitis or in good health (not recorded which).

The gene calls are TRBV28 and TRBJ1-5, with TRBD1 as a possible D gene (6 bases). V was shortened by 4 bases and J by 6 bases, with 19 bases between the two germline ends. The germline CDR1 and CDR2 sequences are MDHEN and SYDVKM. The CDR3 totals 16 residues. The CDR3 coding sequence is TGTGCCAGCAGTTACCAACAGGGTGAAGGGACTCAGCCCCAGCATTTT. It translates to CASSYQQGEGTQPQHF.

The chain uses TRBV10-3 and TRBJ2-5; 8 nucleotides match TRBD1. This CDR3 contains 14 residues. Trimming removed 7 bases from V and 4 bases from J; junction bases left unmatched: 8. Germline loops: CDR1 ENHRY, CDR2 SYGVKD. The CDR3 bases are TGTGCCATCACCCGGGACAGGAATTCAGAGACCCAGTACTTC. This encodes CAITRDRNSETQYF.

The CDR3 DNA is TGCAGTGCTAGAGATCTTGGAGGCCACCTTTACAATGAGCAGTTCTTC. Translation gives CSARDLGGHLYNEQFF. The chain links TRBV20-1 to TRBJ2-1; tentative D call: TRBD2 (5 bases). Trimming removed 0 bases from V and 4 bases from J, with 16 bases in between. The length of the CDR3 is 16 residues. Germline values: CDR1 DFQATT, CDR2 SNEGSKA (reference sequence).

CDR3: CASSLGTSGKPYEQYF. In DNA, the CDR3 is TGCGCCAGCAGCTTGGGGACTAGCGGAAAACCCTACGAGCAGTACTTC. The V call is TRBV5-1, the J call TRBJ2-7, with 10 bases aligning to TRBD2. Germline CDR1 SGHRS, CDR2 YFSETQ. The CDR3 spans 16 residues. V shed 0 bases, J shed 2 bases, and the junction held 5 bases outside the gene matches.

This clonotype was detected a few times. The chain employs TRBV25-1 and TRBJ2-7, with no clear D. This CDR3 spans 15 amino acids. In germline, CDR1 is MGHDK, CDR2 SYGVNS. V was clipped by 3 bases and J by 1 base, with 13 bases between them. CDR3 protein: CASSETARKSYEQYF. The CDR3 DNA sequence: TGTGCCAGCAGTGAGACCGCGAGGAAGTCCTACGAGCAGTACTTC.

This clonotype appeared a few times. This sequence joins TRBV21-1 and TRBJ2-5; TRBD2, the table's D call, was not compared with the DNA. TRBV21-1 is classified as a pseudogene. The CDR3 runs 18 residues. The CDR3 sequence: CASSKARPSGGFQETQYF. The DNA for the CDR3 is TGTGCCAGCAGCAAAGCGCGGCCTAGCGGGGGTTTCCAAGAGACCCAGTACTTC.

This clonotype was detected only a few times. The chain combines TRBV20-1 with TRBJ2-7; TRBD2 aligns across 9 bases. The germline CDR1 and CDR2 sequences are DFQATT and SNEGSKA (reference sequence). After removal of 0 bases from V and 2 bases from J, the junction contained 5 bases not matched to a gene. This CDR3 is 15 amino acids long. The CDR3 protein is CSARDEREVTYEQYF. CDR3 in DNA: TGCAGTGCTAGAGATGAGCGGGAGGTTACCTACGAGCAGTACTTC.

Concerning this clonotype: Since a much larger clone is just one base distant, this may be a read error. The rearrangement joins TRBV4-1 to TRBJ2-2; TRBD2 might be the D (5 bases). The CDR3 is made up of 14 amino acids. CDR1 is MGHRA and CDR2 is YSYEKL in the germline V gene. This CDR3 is CASSQALSTGELVF. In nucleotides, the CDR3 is TGCGCCAGCAGCCAAGCCTTAAGCACCGGGGAGCTGGTTTTT.

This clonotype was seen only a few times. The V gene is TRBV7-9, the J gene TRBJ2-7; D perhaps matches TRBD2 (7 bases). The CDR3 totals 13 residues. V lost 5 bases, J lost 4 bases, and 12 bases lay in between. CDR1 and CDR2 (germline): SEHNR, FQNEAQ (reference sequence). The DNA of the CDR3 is TGTGCCAGCAGCCCAGAGGGGGGGTACGAGCAGTACTTC. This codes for CASSPEGGYEQYF.

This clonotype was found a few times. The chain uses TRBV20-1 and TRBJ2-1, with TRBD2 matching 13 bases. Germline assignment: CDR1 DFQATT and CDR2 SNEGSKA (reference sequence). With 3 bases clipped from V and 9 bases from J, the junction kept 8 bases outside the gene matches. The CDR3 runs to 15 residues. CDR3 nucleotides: TGCAGTGCTAGTCCCACTAGCGGGAGGGAGATTGAGCAGTTCTTC. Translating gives CSASPTSGREIEQFF.

CDR3 DNA sequence: TGCGCCAGCAGCCAGGGAATGGGGGGTACCTACAATGAGCAGTTCTTC. Its protein product is CASSQGMGGTYNEQFF. The gene calls are TRBV4-3 and TRBJ2-1; possibly TRBD2 for D (6 bases). V lost 3 bases and J 2 bases, leaving 14 bases between the germline ends. Germline assignment: CDR1 LGHNA and CDR2 YSLEER. There are 16 residues in the CDR3.

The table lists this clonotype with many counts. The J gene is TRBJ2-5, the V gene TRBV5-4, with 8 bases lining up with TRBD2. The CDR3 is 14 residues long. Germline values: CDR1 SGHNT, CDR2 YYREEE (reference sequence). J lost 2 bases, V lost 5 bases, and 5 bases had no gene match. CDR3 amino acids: CASRISGVQETQYF. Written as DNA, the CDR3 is TGTGCCAGCAGGATTAGCGGGGTTCAAGAGACCCAGTACTTC.

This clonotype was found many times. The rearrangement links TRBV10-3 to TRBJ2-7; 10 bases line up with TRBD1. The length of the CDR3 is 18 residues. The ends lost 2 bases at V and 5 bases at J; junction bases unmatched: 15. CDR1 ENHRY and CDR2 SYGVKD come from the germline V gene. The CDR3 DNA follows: TGTGCCATCAGTGAGATTGGTAGCTGGGGACAGGGGATCCACGAGCAGTACTTC. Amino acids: CAISEIGSWGQGIHEQYF.

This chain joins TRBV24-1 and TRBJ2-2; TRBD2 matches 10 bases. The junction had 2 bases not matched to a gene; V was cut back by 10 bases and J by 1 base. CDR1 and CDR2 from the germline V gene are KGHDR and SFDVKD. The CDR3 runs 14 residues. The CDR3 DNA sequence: TGTGCCACTACTAGCGGGGTGAACACCGGGGAGCTGTTTTTT. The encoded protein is CATTSGVNTGELFF.

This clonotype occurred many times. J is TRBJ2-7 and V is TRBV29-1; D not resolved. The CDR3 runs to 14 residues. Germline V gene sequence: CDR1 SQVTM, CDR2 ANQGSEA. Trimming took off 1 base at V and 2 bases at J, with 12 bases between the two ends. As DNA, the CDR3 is TGCAGCGTTGAAGGGCTCGATAGCCCCTACGAGCAGTACTTC. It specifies CSVEGLDSPYEQYF.

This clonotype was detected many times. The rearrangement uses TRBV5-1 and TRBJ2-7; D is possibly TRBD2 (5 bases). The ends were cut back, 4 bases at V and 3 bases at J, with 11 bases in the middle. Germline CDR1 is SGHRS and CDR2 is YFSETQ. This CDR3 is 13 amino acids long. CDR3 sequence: CASSPYGGYEQYF. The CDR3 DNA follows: TGCGCCAGCAGCCCTTATGGAGGCTACGAGCAGTACTTC.

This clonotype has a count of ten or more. This CDR3 is CASSLAQGSGNTIYF. CDR3 in DNA: TGTGCCAGCAGCTTGGCACAGGGAAGTGGAAACACCATATATTTT. This chain uses TRBV5-5 with TRBJ1-3; D may be TRBD1 (6 bases). Germline V gene data show CDR1 as SGHKS and CDR2 as YYEKEE (reference sequence). This CDR3 is built from 15 residues. Trimming pared 0 bases from V and 3 bases from J, leaving 10 bases between.

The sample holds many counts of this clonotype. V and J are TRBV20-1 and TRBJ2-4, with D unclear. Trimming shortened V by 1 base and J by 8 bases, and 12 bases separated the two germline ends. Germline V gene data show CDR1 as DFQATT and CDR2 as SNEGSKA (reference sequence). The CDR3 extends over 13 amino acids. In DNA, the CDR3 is TGCAGTGCTAGAGTACTGGGTCGGGACATTCAGTACTTC. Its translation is CSARVLGRDIQYF.

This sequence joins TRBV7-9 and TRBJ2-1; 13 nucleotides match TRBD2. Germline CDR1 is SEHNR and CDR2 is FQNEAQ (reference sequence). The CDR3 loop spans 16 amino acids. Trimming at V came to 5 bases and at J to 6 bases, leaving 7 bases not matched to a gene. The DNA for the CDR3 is TGTGCCAGCAGCCTTTCCGGGACTAGCGGGACCAATGAGCAGTTCTTC. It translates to CASSLSGTSGTNEQFF.

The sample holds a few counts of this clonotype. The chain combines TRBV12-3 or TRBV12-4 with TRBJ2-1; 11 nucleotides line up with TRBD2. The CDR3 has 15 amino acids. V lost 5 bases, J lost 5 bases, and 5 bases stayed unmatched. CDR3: CASSPSGLADNEQFF. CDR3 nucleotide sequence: TGTGCCAGCAGTCCCTCGGGACTAGCGGACAATGAGCAGTTCTTC.

In DNA form, the CDR3 reads TGTGCCAGCAGCAAGACAGACGCTAAATCCTACAATGAGCAGTTCTTC. Encoded protein: CASSKTDAKSYNEQFF. The chain has TRBV7-9 and TRBJ2-1; perhaps TRBD1 as D (5 bases). The CDR3 spans 16 residues. The V end lost 5 bases, the J end lost 1 base, and 15 bases lay between the germline ends. Germline V gene data show CDR1 as SEHNR and CDR2 as FQNEAQ (reference sequence).

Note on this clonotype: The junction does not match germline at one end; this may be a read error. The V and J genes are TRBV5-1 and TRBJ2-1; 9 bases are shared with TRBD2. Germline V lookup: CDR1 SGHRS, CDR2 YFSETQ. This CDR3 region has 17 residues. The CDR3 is CASSTSTSGASSNEQFF. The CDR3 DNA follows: TGCGCCAGCAGCACCTCGACTAGCGGAGCTTCCTCCAATGAGCAGTTCTTC. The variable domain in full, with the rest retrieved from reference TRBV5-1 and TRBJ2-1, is KAGVTQTPRYLIKTRGQQVTLSCSPISGHRSVSWYQQTPGQGLQFLFEYFSETQRNKGNFPGRFSGRQFSNSRSEMNVSTLELGDSALYLCASSTSTSGASSNEQFFGPGTRLTVL.

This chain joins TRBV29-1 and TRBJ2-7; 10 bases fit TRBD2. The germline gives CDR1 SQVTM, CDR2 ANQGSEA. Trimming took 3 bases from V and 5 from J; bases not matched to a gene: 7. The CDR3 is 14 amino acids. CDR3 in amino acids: CSVELSGRNDEQYF. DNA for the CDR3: TGCAGCGTTGAGCTTAGCGGGAGGAACGACGAGCAGTACTTC.

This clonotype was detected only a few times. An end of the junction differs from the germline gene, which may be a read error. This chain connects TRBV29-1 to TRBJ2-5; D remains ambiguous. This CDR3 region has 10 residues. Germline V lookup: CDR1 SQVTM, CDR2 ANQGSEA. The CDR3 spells CSVEDPATNF. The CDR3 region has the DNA TGCAGCGTTGAAGATCCGGCGACCAACTTC.

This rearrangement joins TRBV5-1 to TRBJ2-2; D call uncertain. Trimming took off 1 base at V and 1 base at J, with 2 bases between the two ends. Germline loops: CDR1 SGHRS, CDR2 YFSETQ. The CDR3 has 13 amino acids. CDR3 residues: CASSLMNTGELFF. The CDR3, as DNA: TGCGCCAGCAGCTTGATGAACACCGGGGAGCTGTTTTTT.

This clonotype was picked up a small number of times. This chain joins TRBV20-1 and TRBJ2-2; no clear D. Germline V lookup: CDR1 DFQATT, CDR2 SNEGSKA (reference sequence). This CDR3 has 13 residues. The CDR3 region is CSPRSWNTGELFF. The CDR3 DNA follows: TGCAGCCCCAGGTCCTGGAACACCGGGGAGCTGTTTTTT.

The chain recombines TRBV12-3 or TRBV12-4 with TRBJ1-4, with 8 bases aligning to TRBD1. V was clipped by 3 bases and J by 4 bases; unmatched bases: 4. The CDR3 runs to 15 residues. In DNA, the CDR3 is TGTGCCAGCAGTTTCGGACAGGGTTTTAATGAAAAACTGTTTTTT. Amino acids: CASSFGQGFNEKLFF.

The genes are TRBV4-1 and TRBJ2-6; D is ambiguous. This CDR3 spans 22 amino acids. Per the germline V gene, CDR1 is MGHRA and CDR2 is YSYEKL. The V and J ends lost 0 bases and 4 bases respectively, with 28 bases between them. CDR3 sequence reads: CASSQDVFAGTYLPAGANVLTF. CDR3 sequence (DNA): TGCGCCAGCAGCCAAGATGTTTTTGCAGGTACCTACCTGCCTGCGGGGGCCAACGTCCTGACTTTC.

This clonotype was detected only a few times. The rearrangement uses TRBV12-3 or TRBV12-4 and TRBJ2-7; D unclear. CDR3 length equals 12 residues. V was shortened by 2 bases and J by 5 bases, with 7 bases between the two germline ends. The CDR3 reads CASSLSFHEQYF. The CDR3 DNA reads TGTGCCAGCAGTTTAAGTTTCCACGAGCAGTACTTC.

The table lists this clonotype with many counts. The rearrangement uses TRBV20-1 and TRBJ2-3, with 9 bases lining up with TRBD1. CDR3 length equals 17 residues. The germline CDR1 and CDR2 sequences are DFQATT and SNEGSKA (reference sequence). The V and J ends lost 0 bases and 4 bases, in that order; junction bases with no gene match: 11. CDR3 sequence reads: CSARDTLGTGPPDTQYF. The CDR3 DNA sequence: TGCAGTGCTAGAGATACCCTGGGGACAGGGCCTCCAGATACGCAGTATTTT.